This T cell receptor beta chain appears in the sequencing data of a study of T cells in Graves' hyperthyroidism and ophthalmopathy. Regarding the study as a whole: Blood samples included most of the expanded thyroid clonotypes exceeding 0.001.

To note about this clonotype: Its antigen is as yet unknown.

CDR1 MNHEY and CDR2 SMNVEV come from the germline V gene (reference sequence). The CDR3 extends over 13 amino acids. V lost 5 bases and J 1 base, leaving 9 bases between the germline ends. RNA transcripts yielded amplified TCR beta CDR3 regions. An initial round of RT-PCR targeting the TCR CDR3 relied on the HTBI primer set. TCRdb re-called the multiplex PCR reads with MiXCR, one entry per CDR3 protein. The sample lists some 370,000 distinct CDR3 sequences; over 11% were seen once. Sample: blood. The sequence was obtained from a man aged 50-59 years with Graves' ophthalmopathy. V gene TRBV27 combines with J gene TRBJ2-7; no reliable D call. The CDR3 DNA reads as TGTGCCAGCAGTGTTGGGGAATCCTACGAGCAGTACTTC. Protein product: CASSVGESYEQYF.